This T cell receptor (beta chain) came from a study of blood T cell repertoires in COVID-19. Overall study context: Samples of COVID-19 (acute and convalescent) were obtained from the United States, Italy and Spain. The analysed material was cDNA or gDNA that came from T cells, B-cell-depleted T cells, or PBMCs.

From germline, CDR1 is SGHNT and CDR2 YYREEE (reference sequence). This CDR3 is built from 12 residues. Trimming cost V 2 bases and J 19 bases; bases outside gene matches: 6. Original methodology: The assay estimated nucleated cells by amplifying reference gene primers. Measured with immunoSEQ multiplex PCR; TCRdb has only the in-frame clones, and not every one. The V and J calls and the clone size are those of that table, but D and trimming were determined from the DNA. Of a few hundred thousand clones in the sample, about 82% were seen once. This clone was seen more than once but under ten times. Sequenced sample: peripheral blood. The chain employs TRBV5-4 and TRBJ1-6; 10 bases map to TRBD1. This sequence was found in a human donor in a cohort sampled during active COVID-19. The CDR3 spells CASSLLGTGVHF. For the CDR3, the DNA is TGTGCCAGCAGCTTATTGGGGACAGGGGTACACTTT. The variable domain in full, with the rest retrieved from reference TRBV5-4 and TRBJ1-6, is ETGVTQSPTHLIKTRGQQVTLRCSSQSGHNTVSWYQQALGQGPQFIFQYYREEENGRGNFPPRFSGLQFPNYSSELNVNALELDDSALYLCASSLLGTGVHFGNGTRLTVT.